The present TCR beta chain was sequenced within a study of OX40 agonist ivuxolimab in advanced cancers. Blood specimens came from baseline, cycle 4 day 1, and cycle 7 day 1. This clone was counted once. There are 15 residues in the CDR3. The ends were cut back, 5 bases at V and 4 bases at J, with 17 bases in the middle. Germline V lookup: CDR1 SEHNR, CDR2 FQNEAQ (reference sequence). Libraries were prepared by immunoSEQ multiplex PCR; TCRdb keeps only in-frame clonotypes and omits some of them. The table has over 40,000 clones, about 90% seen once. The TCR comes from an adult with an advanced solid tumor such as melanoma, head and neck, liver or kidney cancer. V and J are TRBV7-9 and TRBJ1-2; D possibly corresponds to TRBD1 (6 bases). The material sequenced was CD4+ or CD8+ T cells sorted from blood, taken in a trial of the OX40 agonist ivuxolimab. CDR3 DNA sequence: TGTGCCAGCAGCCCCACCGGGGGGGCAGGCTATGGCTACACCTTC. Encoded protein: CASSPTGGAGYGYTF.